One TCR beta chain is described in this entry. The antigen it binds to is not known. No base-level quality is on record; no much larger clone is a single base apart. After removal of 6 bases from V and 4 bases from J, the junction retains 8 bases not matched to a gene. In the germline V gene, CDR1 corresponds to ENHRY and CDR2 to SYGVKD. Taken from cysteine to phenylalanine, the CDR3 has 14 residues. This entry keeps only the CDR3 DNA: 42 bases, framed from base 1. This sample is drawn from a study of immune cell composition in non-small cell lung cancer (dated by TCRdb to the late 2010s). Turning to the overall study: Histologic subtype was assigned using H&E plus p63, CK5, Napsin A and TTF-1 immunohistochemistry, mainly lung adenocarcinoma or squamous cell carcinoma. Adaptive Biotechnologies TCR-beta sequencing was carried out on a few dozen paired NSCLC tumour and non-adjacent lung specimens, as well as on over 20 tumour-only specimens. The subtype comparisons left out a handful of tumour specimens with TCR-beta data because those specimens were rare histological subtypes. For supplementary cohort #1, made up of nine to ten lung adenocarcinoma cases, paired tumour/lung TCR-beta sequencing was done and TIL populations were generated so that tumour reactivity could be assessed. What the study reported, not specific to this receptor: Tumour-associated clones >0.5% occurred in nearly half of NSCLC cases: around 30% of adenocarcinomas versus 75% of squamous carcinomas. No significant correlation was found between tumour TCR-beta clonality and smoking pack-years. The reactivity cohort was only 10 cases, and tumour-reactive clones were not shown to share sequences with the dominant in vivo tumour-associated clones. Across ten to eleven adenocarcinoma cases, the maximal tumour-associated clone frequency showed a strong correlation with TIL tumour reactivity, but overall clonality showed no such correlation.

Normal lung samples were non-adjacent lung tissue taken as far from the tumour as possible, at least 3 cm away, from the same patient. Frozen aliquots of unsorted single-cell suspensions were used for genomic DNA extraction with the QIAamp DNA kit. Tissues arrived within 2 hours after resection and were immediately processed into single-cell suspensions. Tissue was broken up mechanically, digested enzymatically with DNase I, collagenase I and hyaluronidase for 25 to 35 minutes at 37 degrees C, and then filtered and RBC-lysed. TCR-beta CDR3 regions were amplified from genomic DNA by a two-step multiplex PCR, with the second step adding Illumina-compatible adaptors. As a commercial immunoSEQ service, TCR-beta immunosequencing was carried out on an Illumina platform. In the original analysis: Repertoires were described by productive clonality and by Top 10 Clones, which is the percentage of T-cell templates coming from the ten most frequent sequences. Values of productive clonality ranged from 0 to 1, with a monoclonal population indicated by a value of 1. Using log10 scatter plots, tumour-associated clones were identified as sequences that made up at least 0.1% of tumour T-cell templates yet were absent from the matched non-adjacent lung. Two-group comparisons used Student's t-tests, stages used ANOVA, and relationships used linear regression, analysed in GraphPad Prism7 and R. TCRdb obtained this table from immuneACCESS and retained in-frame rearrangements with V and J assigned. These tables miss some clones; where compared with another copy, unresolved V genes account for less than half of the shortfall, and the remainder is unexplained. V and J calls and clone size are given by that table; D and trimming were obtained from the DNA. The sample data list 3,000 to 4,000 clones, and more than 70% of these were observed just once. Roughly 9.9% of the sample rests with the top ten.

This TCR derives from a human donor with non-small cell lung cancer. This chain is built from TRBV10-3 and TRBJ2-7; TRBD2 aligns with 8 central bases. Sequenced sample: non-adjacent lung tissue. The nucleotide sequence reads as follows: TGTGCCATCAGATTAACCGGGACTAGTTACGAGCAGTACTTC. It codes for CAIRLTGTSYEQYF.